This T cell receptor (beta chain) was captured in a study of Ad26.COV2.S vaccination and SARS-CoV-2 variants listed by TCRdb under 2021. Broadly, across the study: Vaccine-arm donors were drawn from COV1001, a multicentre, randomized, double-blind, placebo-controlled phase I-IIa trial of Ad26.COV2.S in healthy adults. Ad26.COV2.S was administered intramuscularly at a dose of 5x10^10 or 1x10^11 viral particles, either as one shot or as two shots given 56 days apart. The TCR-sequenced set comprised about 32 samples: some 20 Ad26.COV2.S vaccine recipients, 5 placebo recipients and 8 SARS-CoV-2 convalescent individuals. Investigators did not know the trial group allocation while performing experiments and assessing outcomes. Trial participants were randomized into five groups of five, in which low-dose or high-dose Ad26.COV2.S was given once or twice, or placebo was given on both occasions. TCRbeta repertoire sequencing served as the tool for gauging how specific and how broad the SARS-CoV-2-reactive T cell receptors were following Ad26.COV2.S vaccination. Broader findings and caveats from the paper: Substantial breadth of spike-specific CD8+ and CD4+ T cell responses was reported after vaccination. The study was not powered to compare responses between vaccine doses or regimens. Comparable non-spike TCR breadth was observed between vaccine and placebo recipients, consistent with only spike being contained in the vaccine. Spike-specific TCR breadth was higher in Ad26.COV2.S recipients than in placebo recipients (P = 0.0014). The authors noted that the TCR breadth and depth analyses may have underestimated total T cell responses.

As regards this clone: Its antigen specificity is not known. Base qualities were left out, and no much larger clone turns up one base away.

Taken from cysteine to phenylalanine, the CDR3 has 15 residues. The sequence is cut down to CDR3 DNA, 45 bases in frame from base 1. Sequences SQVTM (CDR1) and ANQGSEA (CDR2) are obtained from the germline V gene. Germline trimming: 6 bases from V, 5 bases from J; junction bases outside gene matches: 7. This sample's treatment or condition label indicates: around 19 received Ad26.COV2.S at low or high dose, single or two shots; roughly 5 received placebo; per-sample allocation not given. For vaccine and placebo recipients, the sequenced repertoires came from samples collected on day 63 after the first injection. Between 29 July and 7 August 2020, Cohort 1b enrolled about 27 adults aged 18-55 years at one site in Boston, USA. As a vaccine, Ad26.COV2.S was a replication-incompetent adenovirus type 26 vector that expressed a prefusion-stabilized SARS-CoV-2 spike protein derived from the original Wuhan strain.

The immunoSEQ Assay was used to sequence TCRbeta CDR3 regions. After extraction, genomic DNA underwent amplification by bias-controlled multiplex PCR, followed by high-throughput sequencing. The authors' analysis ran thus. To quantify the absolute abundance of each unique TCRbeta CDR3 region, sequences were collapsed and filtered. Usable DNA was measured by amplifying reference genes present in all nucleated cells, and TCRbeta template counts were normalized to that usable DNA to estimate T cell fraction. Repertoire TCRs were annotated as SARS-CoV-2-specific when V gene, CDR3 amino acid sequence and J gene were exactly matched to a known reactive TCR set. MIRA supplied the reference SARS-CoV-2 TCR set, which was filtered for enrichment in COVID-19-positive ImmuneCODE repertoires so that public or cross-reactive TCRs were removed. Based on the MIRA antigens, annotated TCRs were further analysed at the level of specific ORF or position within ORF. Depth was the summed frequency of annotated unique rearrangements, while breadth was defined as annotated unique rearrangements over total unique productive rearrangements. Two-sided Wilcoxon rank-sum tests were applied when comparing TCR breadth between groups. The immuneACCESS repertoire file appears here via TCRdb, limited to in-frame rearrangements. These files lack a portion of the clones; in checked studies, under half of the deficit traces to unresolved V genes, and the cause of the others is not known. Clone size and the V and J calls come from that table; the DNA yielded D and trimming. Recorded for this sample are around 450,000 clones; 80% to 95% of them occurred a single time. The ten largest account for under 4.5% of the sample.

The specimen was peripheral blood, collected in a trial of Ad26.COV2.S vaccine versus placebo. The chain employs TRBV29-1 and TRBJ2-2; 12 of the junction bases match TRBD2. This TCR derives from a person between 18 and 65 years old who received the Ad26.COV2.S COVID-19 vaccine or a placebo. The sequenced DNA: TGCAGCGTGGGGATGACTAGCGGGAGTACCGGGGAGCTGTTTTTT. It translates as CSVGMTSGSTGELFF.